Shown below are 10 T cell receptor beta chains from a single sample sequenced in a study of OX40 agonist ivuxolimab in advanced cancers. TCRdb's table, derived via immunoSEQ multiplex PCR, lists solely in-frame clones and lacks some. The sample contains tens of thousands of clones, 60% to 80% of which appear only once. Sequenced here: CD4+ or CD8+ T cells sorted from blood, sampled in a trial of the OX40 agonist ivuxolimab. These TCRs come from an adult with an advanced solid tumor such as melanoma, head and neck, liver or kidney cancer.

The genes are TRBV7-8 and TRBJ2-7; 9 nucleotides match TRBD1. The CDR3 spans 16 residues. The V segment lost 5 bases and the J segment 2 bases; nucleotides outside the gene matches: 10. The germline CDR1 and CDR2 sequences are SGHVS and FQNEAQ. The CDR3 sequence: CASSQNRDRAPYEQYF. The CDR3, as DNA: TGTGCCAGCAGCCAGAACAGGGACAGGGCCCCCTACGAGCAGTACTTC.

The chain is built from TRBV6-5 and TRBJ2-3; D may match TRBD1 or TRBD2 (6 bases each). This CDR3 is built from 14 residues. The germline V gene has CDR1 MNHEY and CDR2 SVGAGI. Trimming shortened V by 10 bases and J by 4 bases, and 18 bases separated the two germline ends. CDR3 in DNA: TGTGCCACGAACAGGGACTGGGCGGCAGATACGCAGTATTTT. Translating it yields CATNRDWAADTQYF.

The rearrangement uses TRBV19 and TRBJ2-4; TRBD1 aligns across 7 bases. The CDR3 is made up of 15 amino acids. V was pared by 4 bases and J by 6 bases, with 9 bases of the junction left unmatched. Germline assignment: CDR1 LNHDA and CDR2 SQIVND (reference sequence). The CDR3 sequence is CASSTWTGDLNIQYF. In nucleotides, the CDR3 is TGTGCCAGTAGTACGTGGACAGGAGACTTAAACATTCAGTACTTC.

This clone was counted only a few times. The CDR3 spells CASSLGTEQFF. The CDR3 DNA follows: TGTGCCAGCAGCCTTGGGACTGAGCAGTTCTTC. The chain recombines TRBV5-8 with TRBJ2-1; D might be TRBD1 or TRBD2, each matching 5 bases. The germline V gene has CDR1 SGHTS and CDR2 YDEGEE. CDR3 length: 11 residues. Trimming took 4 bases from V and 9 from J, leaving 8 bases between them.

This chain connects TRBV6-1 to TRBJ2-3, with unresolved D. Germline lookup yields CDR1 MNHNS and CDR2 SASEGT. Trimming took 2 bases from V and 0 from J, leaving 9 bases between them. This CDR3 comprises 15 residues. The CDR3 region is CASSEYGDSTDTQYF. The CDR3 DNA sequence: TGTGCCAGCAGTGAATACGGAGATAGCACAGATACGCAGTATTTT.

The chain uses TRBV7-9 and TRBJ2-5; maybe TRBD2 (6 bases). This CDR3 is built from 11 residues. The germline V gene encodes CDR1 SEHNR and CDR2 FQNEAQ (reference sequence). The V and J ends lost 5 bases and 5 bases respectively, with 6 bases between them. The CDR3 sequence is CASSRGETQYF. CDR3 sequence (DNA): TGTGCCAGCAGCCGGGGGGAGACCCAGTACTTC.

J is TRBJ2-7 and V is TRBV27; D ambiguous. CDR1 and CDR2 (germline): MNHEY, SMNVEV (reference sequence). This CDR3 spans 15 amino acids. V was pared by 5 bases and J by 4 bases, with 18 bases between. Here the CDR3 reads CASSTGPPNEYEQYF. The CDR3 region has the DNA TGTGCCAGCAGTACCGGGCCCCCAAATGAGTACGAGCAGTACTTC.

This chain links TRBV6-6 with TRBJ2-5; 7 bases agree with TRBD1. The J call may be in error: the DNA end matches TRBJ2-7 better. This CDR3 spans 15 amino acids. The germline V gene encodes CDR1 MNHNY and CDR2 SVGAGI (reference sequence). This CDR3 reads CASSYRTGNSYEQYF. The CDR3 DNA sequence: TGTGCCAGCAGTTATCGGACAGGCAACTCCTACGAGCAGTACTTC.

The chain employs TRBV12-5 and TRBJ2-7, with 10 nucleotides matching TRBD2. Germline trimming cut 5 bases from V and 8 bases from J; bases unmatched to any gene: 15. Germline-derived CDR1 and CDR2 are LGHNT and FRNRAP. The CDR3 has 16 residues. The CDR3 here is CASGAERASGSLQQYF. The CDR3, as DNA: TGTGCTAGTGGTGCCGAGAGGGCTAGCGGGAGTCTCCAGCAGTACTTC.

This sequence joins TRBV15 and TRBJ2-7; the D is unclear. Trimming took 1 base from V and 4 from J, leaving 2 bases between them. The CDR3 spans 11 residues. The germline gives CDR1 LNHNV, CDR2 YYDKDF (reference sequence). The CDR3 spells CATSRGYEQYF. CDR3 bases: TGTGCCACCAGCAGAGGATACGAGCAGTACTTC.